The text below deals with one TCR beta chain. Its antigen is unknown. Other DNA sequences in the sample encode the same CDR3. The CDR3 extends over 11 amino acids. The V end was cut by 3 bases, the J end by 7 bases, with 7 bases between. Germline CDR1 is DFQATT and CDR2 is SNEGSKA (reference sequence). This sample is drawn from a study of shared clonotypes between healthy human individuals. For the study at large: There were three CD4 naive, three CD4 memory, two CD8 naive and one CD8 memory plates per donor. General observations from the study: In having few donors, the study represented limited genetic and exposure-history diversity.

Deep-level assay runs were performed. Sequencing used immunoSEQ multiplex PCR; TCRdb keeps in-frame clones, though not all of them. The profile shows approximately 1.4 million clones, 95% to 99% of them singletons. A CD45RA+ naive subset and a CD45RA-negative memory subset were split from CD4+ cells. The chain couples TRBV20-1 to TRBJ2-1; D not resolved. Sequencing input: naive CD4+ T cells sorted from blood. Subset in this sample: CD45RA+ positively selected. This receptor was taken from a man aged 25 to 45 in good health. Here the CDR3 DNA reads TGCAGTGCTAGGGGTACAAATGAGCAGTTCTTC. This gives the protein CSARGTNEQFF.